The clone carrying this TCR beta chain has at least ten counts. In germline, CDR1 is LGHDT, CDR2 YNNKEL (reference sequence). Trimming removed 5 bases from V and 3 bases from J, with 10 bases in between. CDR3 size: 13 residues. The data stem from a study of human T cells and chemical hapten exposure. Each CDR3 protein gets one entry after TCRdb re-called the RACE reads with MiXCR. The sample carries about 380,000 distinct CDR3 sequences, approximately 5% recorded once. Stated time point: pre-sensitization, week 0. Treatment defined: therapeutic diphenylcyclopropenone sensitization with weekly scalp DPC. Non-pregnant alopecia patients aged 18 to 70, suitable for DPC therapy.

Specimen: whole blood, collected in connection with sensitization to the hapten diphenylcyclopropenone (DPC). V is TRBV3-1 and J is TRBJ2-5; D gene uncertain. The source is a woman between 50 and 59 years old with alopecia areata. Some clones in this sample may be carry-over from other donors' samples. CDR3 loop: CASSEPSEETQYF. The CDR3, as DNA: TGTGCCAGCAGCGAACCGTCGGAAGAGACCCAGTACTTC.